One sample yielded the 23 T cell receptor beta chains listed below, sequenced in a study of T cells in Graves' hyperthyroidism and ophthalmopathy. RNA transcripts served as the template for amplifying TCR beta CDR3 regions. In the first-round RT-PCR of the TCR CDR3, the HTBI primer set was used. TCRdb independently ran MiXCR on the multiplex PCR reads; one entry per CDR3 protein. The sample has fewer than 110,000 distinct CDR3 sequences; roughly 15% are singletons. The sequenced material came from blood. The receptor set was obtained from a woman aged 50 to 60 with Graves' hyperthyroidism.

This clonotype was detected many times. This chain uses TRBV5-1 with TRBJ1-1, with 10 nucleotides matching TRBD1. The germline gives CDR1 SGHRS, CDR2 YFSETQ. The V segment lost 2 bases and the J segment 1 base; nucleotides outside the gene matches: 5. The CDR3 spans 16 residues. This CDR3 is CASSFRDRGSNTEAFF. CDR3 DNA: TGCGCCAGCAGCTTCCGGGACAGGGGATCGAACACTGAAGCTTTCTTT.

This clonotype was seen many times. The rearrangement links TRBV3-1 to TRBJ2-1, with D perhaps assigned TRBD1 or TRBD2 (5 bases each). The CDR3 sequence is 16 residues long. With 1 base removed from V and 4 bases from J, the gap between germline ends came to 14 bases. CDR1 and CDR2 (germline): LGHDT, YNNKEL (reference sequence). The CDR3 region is CASSQGDLAEYNEQFF. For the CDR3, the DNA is TGTGCCAGCAGCCAAGGGGACCTTGCTGAATACAATGAGCAGTTCTTC.

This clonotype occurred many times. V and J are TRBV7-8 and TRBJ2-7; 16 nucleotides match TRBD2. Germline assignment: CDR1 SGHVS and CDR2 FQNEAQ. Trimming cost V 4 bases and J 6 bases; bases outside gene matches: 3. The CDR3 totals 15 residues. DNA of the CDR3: TGTGCCAGCAGCTCAGGGACTAGCGGGAGGGTCGAGCAGTACGTC. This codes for CASSSGTSGRVEQYV.

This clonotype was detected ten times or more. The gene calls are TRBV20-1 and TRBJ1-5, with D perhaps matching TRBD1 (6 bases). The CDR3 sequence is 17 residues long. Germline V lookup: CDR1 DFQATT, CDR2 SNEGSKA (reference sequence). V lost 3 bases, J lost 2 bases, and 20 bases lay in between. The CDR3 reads CSARSWDTNARNQPQHF. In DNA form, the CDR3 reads TGCAGTGCTAGGAGTTGGGACACAAATGCGCGCAATCAGCCCCAGCATTTT.

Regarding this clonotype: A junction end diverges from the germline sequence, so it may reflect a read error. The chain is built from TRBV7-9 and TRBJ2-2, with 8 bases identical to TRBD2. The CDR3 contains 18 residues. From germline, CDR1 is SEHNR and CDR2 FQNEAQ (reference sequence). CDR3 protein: CASSLVGRLARNTGEPFF. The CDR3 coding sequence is TGTGCCAGCAGCTTAGTCGGGCGACTAGCGCGAAACACCGGGGAGCCGTTTTTT.

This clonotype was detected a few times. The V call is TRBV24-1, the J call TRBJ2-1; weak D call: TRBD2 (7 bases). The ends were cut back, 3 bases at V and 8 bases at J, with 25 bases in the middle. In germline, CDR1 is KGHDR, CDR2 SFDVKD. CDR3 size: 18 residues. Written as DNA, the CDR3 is TGTGCCACCAGTGATCCCTTATGGGGGGGCGAAGATTACGATGAGCAGTTCTTC. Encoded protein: CATSDPLWGGEDYDEQFF.

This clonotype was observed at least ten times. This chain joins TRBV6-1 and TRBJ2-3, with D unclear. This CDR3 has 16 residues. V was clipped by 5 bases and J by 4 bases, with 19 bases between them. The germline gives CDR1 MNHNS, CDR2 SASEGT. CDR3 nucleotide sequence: TGTGCCAGCAGTTCCGATCCTTGGGGTGCATCAGATACGCAGTATTTT. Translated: CASSSDPWGASDTQYF.

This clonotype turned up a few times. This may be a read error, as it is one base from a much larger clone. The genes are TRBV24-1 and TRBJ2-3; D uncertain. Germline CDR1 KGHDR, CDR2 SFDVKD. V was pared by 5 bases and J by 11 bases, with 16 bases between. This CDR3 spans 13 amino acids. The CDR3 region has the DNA TGTGCCACCAGTGGTTACAACCGGAATAGGCAGTATTTT. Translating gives CATSGYNRNRQYF.

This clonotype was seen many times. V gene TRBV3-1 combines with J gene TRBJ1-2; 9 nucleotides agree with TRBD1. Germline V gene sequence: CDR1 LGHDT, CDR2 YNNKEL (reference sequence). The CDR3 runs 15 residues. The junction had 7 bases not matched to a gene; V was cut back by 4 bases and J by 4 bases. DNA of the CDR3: TGTGCCAGCAGCCCCAGGACAGGGGAGGTCTATGGCTACACCTTC. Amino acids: CASSPRTGEVYGYTF. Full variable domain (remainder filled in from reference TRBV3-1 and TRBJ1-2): DTAVSQTPKYLVTQMGNDKSIKCEQNLGHDTMYWYKQDSKKFLKIMFSYNNKELIINETVPNRFSPKSPDKAHLNLHINSLELGDSAVYFCASSPRTGEVYGYTFGSGTRLTVV.

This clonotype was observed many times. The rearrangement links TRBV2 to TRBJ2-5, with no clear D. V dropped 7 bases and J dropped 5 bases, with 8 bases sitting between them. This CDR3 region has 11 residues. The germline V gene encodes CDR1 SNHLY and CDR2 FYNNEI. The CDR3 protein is CASTQMETQYF. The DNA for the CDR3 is TGTGCCAGCACCCAAATGGAGACCCAGTACTTC.

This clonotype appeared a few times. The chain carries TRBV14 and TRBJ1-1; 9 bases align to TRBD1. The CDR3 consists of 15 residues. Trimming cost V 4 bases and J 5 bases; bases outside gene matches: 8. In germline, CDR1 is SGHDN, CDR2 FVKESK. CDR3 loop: CASSPSTGGRTEAFF. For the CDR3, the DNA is TGTGCCAGCAGCCCATCAACAGGGGGCAGGACTGAAGCTTTCTTT.

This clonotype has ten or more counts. CDR3 sequence reads: CSASGAPFSGANVLTF. CDR3 sequence (DNA): TGCAGTGCTTCGGGAGCCCCGTTCTCTGGGGCCAACGTCCTGACTTTC. The J gene is TRBJ2-6, the V gene TRBV20-1, with D tentatively TRBD2 (6 bases). Trimming removed 5 bases from V and 0 bases from J, with 14 bases in between. Germline V lookup: CDR1 DFQATT, CDR2 SNEGSKA (reference sequence). CDR3 length: 16 residues.

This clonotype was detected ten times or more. The CDR3 loop reads CSARKGQNNQPQHF. CDR3 DNA sequence: TGCAGTGCTAGAAAGGGGCAGAATAATCAGCCCCAGCATTTT. The V and J genes are TRBV20-1 and TRBJ1-5; TRBD1 might be the D (5 bases). Germline assignment: CDR1 DFQATT and CDR2 SNEGSKA (reference sequence). The CDR3 is made up of 14 amino acids. V was shortened by 2 bases and J by 4 bases, with 12 bases between the two germline ends.

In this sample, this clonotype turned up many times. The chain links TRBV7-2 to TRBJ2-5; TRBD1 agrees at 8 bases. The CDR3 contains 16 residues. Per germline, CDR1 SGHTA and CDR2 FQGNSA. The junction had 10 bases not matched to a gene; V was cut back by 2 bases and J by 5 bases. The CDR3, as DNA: TGTGCCAGCAGCTTAACCGGGACAGGCTATTGGGAGACCCAGTACTTC. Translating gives CASSLTGTGYWETQYF.

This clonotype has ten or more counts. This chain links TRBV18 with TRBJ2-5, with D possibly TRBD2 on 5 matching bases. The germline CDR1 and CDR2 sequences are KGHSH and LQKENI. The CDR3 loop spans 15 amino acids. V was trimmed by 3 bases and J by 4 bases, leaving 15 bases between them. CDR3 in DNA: TGTGCCAGCTCACCTTATTTTGGGAGTGCAGAGACCCAGTACTTC. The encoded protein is CASSPYFGSAETQYF. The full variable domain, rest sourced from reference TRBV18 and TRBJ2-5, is NAGVMQNPRHLVRRRGQEARLRCSPMKGHSHVYWYRQLPEEGLKFMVYLQKENIIDESGMPKERFSAEFPKEGPSILRIQQVVRGDSAAYFCASSPYFGSAETQYFGPGTRLLVL.

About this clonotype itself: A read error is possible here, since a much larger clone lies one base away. CDR3 DNA: TGTGCCAGCAGTGCCGGGACAGGGAACACTGAAGCTTTCTTT. Its translation: CASSAGTGNTEAFF. This chain joins TRBV12-3 or TRBV12-4 and TRBJ1-1, with TRBD1 matching over 8 bases. The CDR3 spans 14 residues. Trimming took 5 bases from V and 1 from J; bases not matched to a gene: 3.

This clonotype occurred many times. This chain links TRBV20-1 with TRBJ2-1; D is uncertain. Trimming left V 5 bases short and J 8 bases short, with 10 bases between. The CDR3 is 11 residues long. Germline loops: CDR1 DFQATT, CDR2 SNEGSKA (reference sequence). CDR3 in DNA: TGCAGTGCTTCTGAAGTCCATGAGCAGTTCTTC. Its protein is CSASEVHEQFF.

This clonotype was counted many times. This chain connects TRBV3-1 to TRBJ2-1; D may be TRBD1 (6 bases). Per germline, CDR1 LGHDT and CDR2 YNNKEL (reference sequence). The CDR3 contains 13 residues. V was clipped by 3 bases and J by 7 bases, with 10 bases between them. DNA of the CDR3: TGTGCCAGCAGCCAGATGCAGGGGAATGAGCAGTTCTTC. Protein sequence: CASSQMQGNEQFF.

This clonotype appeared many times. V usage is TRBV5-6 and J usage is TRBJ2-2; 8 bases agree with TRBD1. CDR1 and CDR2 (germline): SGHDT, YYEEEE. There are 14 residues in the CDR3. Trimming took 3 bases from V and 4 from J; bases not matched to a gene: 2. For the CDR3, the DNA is TGTGCCAGCAGCTCGGACAGGGTCACCGGGGAGCTGTTTTTT. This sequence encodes CASSSDRVTGELFF.

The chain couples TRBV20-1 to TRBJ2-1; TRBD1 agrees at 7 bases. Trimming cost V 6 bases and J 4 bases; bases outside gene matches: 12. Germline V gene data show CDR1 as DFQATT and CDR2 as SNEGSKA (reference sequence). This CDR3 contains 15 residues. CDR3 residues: CSAATGTVIYNEQFF. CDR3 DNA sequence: TGCAGTGCCGCGACCGGGACAGTAATTTACAATGAGCAGTTCTTC.

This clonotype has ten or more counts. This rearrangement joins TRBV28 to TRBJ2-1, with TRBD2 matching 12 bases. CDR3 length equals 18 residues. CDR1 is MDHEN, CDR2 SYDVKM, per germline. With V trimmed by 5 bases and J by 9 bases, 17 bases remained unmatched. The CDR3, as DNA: TGTGCCAGCAGTCTTAATCCCCGACTAGCGGGAGTGCAATGTGAGCAGTTCTTC. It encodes CASSLNPRLAGVQCEQFF.

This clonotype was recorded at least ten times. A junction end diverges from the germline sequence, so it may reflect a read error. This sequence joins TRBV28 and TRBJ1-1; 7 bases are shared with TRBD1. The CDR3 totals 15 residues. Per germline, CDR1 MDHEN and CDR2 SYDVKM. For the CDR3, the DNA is TGTGCCGGCAGTCAGGGACAGTCGTATTGGACTGAAGCTTTCTTT. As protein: CAGSQGQSYWTEAFF.

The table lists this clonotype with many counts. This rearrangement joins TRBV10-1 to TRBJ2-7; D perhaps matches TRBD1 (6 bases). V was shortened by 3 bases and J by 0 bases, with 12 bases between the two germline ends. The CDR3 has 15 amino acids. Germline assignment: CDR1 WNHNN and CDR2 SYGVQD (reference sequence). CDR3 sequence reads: CASSDPTGTSYEQYF. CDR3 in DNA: TGCGCCAGCAGTGATCCGACAGGAACCTCCTACGAGCAGTACTTC.